These 14 T cell receptor beta chains were all obtained from the same sample, sequenced in a study of blood T cell repertoires in COVID-19. Sequenced by immunoSEQ multiplex PCR; TCRdb stores in-frame clones only, minus some. The sample contains 170,000 or so clones, roughly 90% of which appear only once. Sequenced: PBMCs or T cells enriched from blood (not recorded which). Receptors were obtained from a woman aged 45 to 65 who had recovered from COVID-19.

This rearrangement joins TRBV5-6 to TRBJ2-4; 7 bases map to TRBD2. This CDR3 is 16 amino acids long. Germline V CDR1 and CDR2: SGHDT, YYEEEE. Germline trimming cut 1 base from V and 1 base from J; bases unmatched to any gene: 5. CDR3 nucleotide sequence: TGTGCCAGCAGCTTGCGGGCGGGAGTTGCCAAAAACATTCAGTACTTC. It translates to CASSLRAGVAKNIQYF.

A single count supports this clone. The rearrangement links TRBV3-1 (or the pseudogene TRBV3-2) to TRBJ1-2, with 10 bases that match TRBD1. CDR1 is LGHDT, CDR2 YNNKEL, per germline (reference sequence). This CDR3 contains 16 residues. The ends lost 6 bases at V and 5 bases at J; junction bases unmatched: 12. The CDR3 DNA sequence: TGTGCCAGCAGGGGGGTGGGGACAGGGGAGCGGTATGGCTACACCTTC. Amino acid sequence: CASRGVGTGERYGYTF.

V is TRBV3-1 (or the pseudogene TRBV3-2) and J is TRBJ2-1, with D unclear. Germline V gives CDR1 LGHDT, CDR2 YNNKEL (reference sequence). The CDR3 extends over 15 amino acids. Trimming shortened V by 0 bases and J by 3 bases, and 9 bases separated the two germline ends. CDR3 in DNA: TGTGCCAGCAGCCAAGACGTCTATAACTACAATGAGCAGTTCTTC. Its translation is CASSQDVYNYNEQFF.

The V gene is TRBV6-2 or TRBV6-3, the J gene TRBJ2-7; 8 bases map to TRBD2. With 2 bases clipped from V and 2 bases from J, the junction kept 11 bases outside the gene matches. The CDR3 spans 17 residues. CDR1 is MNHEY and CDR2 is SVGEGT in the germline V gene. The CDR3 sequence is CASSYHPPGLGTYEQYF. The CDR3 DNA reads TGTGCCAGCAGTTACCACCCCCCGGGACTAGGCACCTACGAGCAGTACTTC.

The chain combines TRBV29-1 with TRBJ1-1, with 12 positions matching TRBD1. The junction had 8 bases not matched to a gene; V was cut back by 6 bases and J by 0 bases. This CDR3 contains 16 residues. Germline loops: CDR1 SQVTM, CDR2 ANQGSEA. In nucleotides, the CDR3 is TGCAGCGTCTATCCCGGGACAGGGGGCTTGAACACTGAAGCTTTCTTT. It yields the protein CSVYPGTGGLNTEAFF.

V gene TRBV7-9 combines with J gene TRBJ1-1, with a weak D call TRBD1 (5 bases). This CDR3 spans 13 amino acids. V was cut by 5 bases and J by 11 bases, with 18 bases left in between. The V gene's germline CDR1 is SEHNR and CDR2 FQNEAQ (reference sequence). CDR3 sequence reads: CASSQTAAGIAFF. CDR3 sequence (DNA): TGTGCCAGCAGCCAAACCGCGGCAGGGATCGCTTTCTTT.

The V call is TRBV19, the J call TRBJ2-7; perhaps TRBD1 as D (6 bases). This CDR3 has 13 residues. Trimming removed 7 bases at V and 2 bases at J, with 12 bases between. Germline V gene sequence: CDR1 LNHDA, CDR2 SQIVND (reference sequence). The CDR3 DNA is TGTGCCAGTACTAGCAGGGGCCCCTACGAGCAGTACTTC. Amino acids: CASTSRGPYEQYF.

V usage is TRBV4-1 and J usage is TRBJ1-1; tentative D call: TRBD1 (5 bases). Germline V gene lookup returns CDR1 MGHRA and CDR2 YSYEKL. The ends were cut back, 0 bases at V and 3 bases at J, with 11 bases in the middle. The CDR3 spans 15 residues. The CDR3 is CASSQDTGEDTEAFF. The CDR3 DNA follows: TGCGCCAGCAGCCAAGATACGGGGGAAGACACTGAAGCTTTCTTT.

The genes are TRBV18 and TRBJ2-7; unclear D gene. The CDR3 is made up of 14 amino acids. The germline V gene has CDR1 KGHSH and CDR2 LQKENI. Trimming stripped 1 base from V and 3 bases from J, with 10 bases between. The CDR3 DNA follows: TGTGCCAGCTCACCACTATCAGGAAGCTACGAGCAGTACTTC. Translating it yields CASSPLSGSYEQYF.

The chain combines TRBV10-3 with TRBJ2-7, with 8 bases aligning to TRBD1. Germline lookup yields CDR1 ENHRY and CDR2 SYGVKD. The CDR3 runs 12 residues. V was clipped by 6 bases and J by 4 bases; unmatched bases: 2. CDR3 nucleotides: TGTGCCATCAGCGGACAGGGATACGAGCAGTACTTC. Amino acids: CAISGQGYEQYF.

The CDR3 DNA reads as TGCGCCAGCAGCCAAGACCCGACAGGGCCTATACTGAACACTGAAGCTTTCTTT. Protein product: CASSQDPTGPILNTEAFF. The chain uses TRBV4-1 and TRBJ1-1, with 7 positions matching TRBD1. This CDR3 is 18 amino acids long. Looked up from germline, CDR1 is MGHRA and CDR2 is YSYEKL. The trim removed 0 bases at V and 0 bases at J, leaving 10 bases unmatched.

CDR3 residues: CASSTVSYEQYF. As DNA, the CDR3 is TGTGCCAGTAGCACAGTATCCTACGAGCAGTACTTC. The V call is TRBV19, the J call TRBJ2-7; no firm D call. Germline CDR1 and CDR2: LNHDA and SQIVND (reference sequence). V lost 6 bases to trimming and J lost 1 base, with 7 bases between them. The CDR3 covers 12 residues.

The chain links TRBV2 to TRBJ2-7; the match to TRBD1 covers 8 bases. Germline CDR1 reads SNHLY; CDR2 reads FYNNEI. With 8 bases clipped from V and 5 bases from J, the junction kept 2 bases outside the gene matches. The CDR3 runs 11 residues. The CDR3 nucleotides are TGTGCCAGCCAGGGGGCCCACGAGCAGTACTTC. Translated: CASQGAHEQYF.

The chain joins TRBV6-5 to TRBJ1-2; D not resolved. The CDR3 spans 13 residues. Germline CDR1 and CDR2: MNHEY and SVGAGI. The V end was cut by 7 bases, the J end by 8 bases, with 17 bases between. CDR3 coding DNA: TGTGCCAGCACCTCAGCCGGGAAGGACGGCTACACCTTC. It is translated as CASTSAGKDGYTF.